Below are 13 T cell receptor beta chains sequenced from a single sample in a study of T-cell memory formation after mild COVID-19. MiXCR, run by TCRdb on the 5' RACE reads, gives a single entry per CDR3 protein. The table shows hundreds of thousands of distinct CDR3 sequences, with over 15% occurring only once. Sequenced material: PBMCs or a T cell subset sorted from them (not recorded which). These receptors originate from an adult woman who had mild COVID-19 (a few samples of this study predate the infection). Cell type and time point are not known.

This clonotype appeared many times. The CDR3 region is CASSLDGGDYNEQFF. The CDR3, as DNA: TGCGCCAGCAGCTTAGACGGGGGCGACTACAATGAGCAGTTCTTC. The rearrangement links TRBV5-1 to TRBJ2-1; D is tentatively TRBD1 or TRBD2 (6 bases each). The CDR3 has 15 amino acids. The V end lost 2 bases, the J end lost 3 bases, and 12 bases lay between the germline ends. CDR1 is SGHRS and CDR2 is YFSETQ in the germline V gene. Drawing the rest from reference TRBV5-1 and TRBJ2-1, the complete variable domain is KAGVTQTPRYLIKTRGQQVTLSCSPISGHRSVSWYQQTPGQGLQFLFEYFSETQRNKGNFPGRFSGRQFSNSRSEMNVSTLELGDSALYLCASSLDGGDYNEQFFGPGTRLTVL.

This clonotype appeared many times. The V and J genes are TRBV9 and TRBJ2-7; D gene ambiguous. CDR3 length: 14 amino acids. Trimming cost V 4 bases and J 0 bases, with 11 bases left between them. Per germline, CDR1 SGDLS and CDR2 YYNGEE. This CDR3 is CASSPPPVSYEQYF. DNA of the CDR3: TGTGCCAGCAGCCCGCCCCCAGTCTCCTACGAGCAGTACTTC. Looking up the rest from reference TRBV9 and TRBJ2-7 gives the full variable domain: DSGVTQTPKHLITATGQRVTLRCSPRSGDLSVYWYQQSLDQGLQFLIQYYNGEERAKGNILERFSAQQFPDLHSELNLSSLELGDSALYFCASSPPPVSYEQYFGPGTRLTVT.

This clonotype was seen a few times. The CDR3 spells CASSQDWQEGREGTQYF. The CDR3 nucleotides read TGCGCCAGCAGCCAAGATTGGCAGGAGGGCCGGGAAGGGACCCAGTACTTC. The chain employs TRBV4-1 and TRBJ2-5, with TRBD2 as a possible D gene (6 bases). Germline CDR1 reads MGHRA; CDR2 reads YSYEKL. The CDR3 is 17 residues long. V lost 0 bases to trimming and J lost 7 bases, with 21 bases between them.

This clonotype occurred many times. V usage is TRBV6-2 or TRBV6-3 and J usage is TRBJ2-7; tentative D call: TRBD2 (6 bases). Trimming stripped 1 base from V and 2 bases from J, with 15 bases between. The CDR3 is made up of 16 amino acids. Germline V gene lookup returns CDR1 MNHEY and CDR2 SVGEGT. The DNA of the CDR3 is TGTGCCAGCAGTTACTACATCCGGGAGATACCCTACGAGCAGTACTTC. This gives the protein CASSYYIREIPYEQYF.

The V and J genes are TRBV6-2 or TRBV6-3 and TRBJ2-1; TRBD2 aligns across 13 bases. The CDR3 has 18 residues. The J segment lost 1 base and the V segment lost 4 bases, leaving 7 bases of the junction unmatched. Germline V gives CDR1 MNHEY, CDR2 SVGEGT. In DNA, the CDR3 is TGTGCCAGCAGTTCGGGAACTAGCGGGAGGGTTTCCTACAATGAGCAGTTCTTC. Its translation: CASSSGTSGRVSYNEQFF.

This clonotype showed up just a few times. The chain links TRBV20-1 to TRBJ2-7; 10 bases align to TRBD2. Germline CDR1 is DFQATT and CDR2 is SNEGSKA (reference sequence). CDR3 length: 19 amino acids. V was pared by 0 bases and J by 0 bases, with 14 bases of the junction left unmatched. CDR3 residues: CSAREKPQTSGFLSYEQYF. The CDR3, as DNA: TGCAGTGCTAGAGAGAAGCCGCAGACTAGCGGGTTCCTCTCCTACGAGCAGTACTTC.

Only a few counts were recorded for this clonotype. This chain connects TRBV7-6 to TRBJ2-3; TRBD2 aligns across 11 bases. CDR1 and CDR2 from the germline V gene are SGHVS and FNYEAQ. Losses at the gene ends were 1 base for V and 2 bases for J; bases not matched to a gene: 2. The length of the CDR3 is 16 residues. CDR3 nucleotide sequence: TGTGCCAGCAGCTTAGTTAGCGGGGGGGACACAGATACGCAGTATTTT. The encoded protein is CASSLVSGGDTDTQYF.

This clonotype was detected a few times. This chain joins TRBV5-1 and TRBJ2-3; TRBD2 might be the D (6 bases). The CDR3 spans 16 residues. The germline CDR1 and CDR2 sequences are SGHRS and YFSETQ. Between the trimmed V and J ends, which lost 0 bases and 6 bases, there was a span of 17 bases. The CDR3 sequence: CASSLASSAAGDTQYF. In nucleotides, the CDR3 is TGCGCCAGCAGCTTGGCCTCTAGCGCCGCTGGGGATACGCAGTATTTT.

The CDR3 DNA sequence: TGTGCCAGCAGCTTTTTCAGGGCTTTTAGCTACGAGCAGTACTTC. Its protein is CASSFFRAFSYEQYF. The chain is built from TRBV13 and TRBJ2-7; D is possibly TRBD1 (5 bases). Trimming stripped 3 bases from V and 3 bases from J, with 15 bases between. This CDR3 contains 15 residues. CDR1 and CDR2 from the germline V gene are PRHDT and FYEKMQ (reference sequence). Full variable domain (rest looked up from reference TRBV13 and TRBJ2-7): AAGVIQSPRHLIKEKRETATLKCYPIPRHDTVYWYQQGPGQDPQFLISFYEKMQSDKGSIPDRFSAQQFSDYHSELNMSSLELGDSALYFCASSFFRAFSYEQYFGPGTRLTVT.

This clonotype has more than one count but fewer than ten. The chain is built from TRBV6-2 or TRBV6-3 and TRBJ2-5, with D possibly TRBD1 on 6 matching bases. Trimming pared 6 bases from V and 4 bases from J, leaving 21 bases between. The CDR3 is made up of 16 amino acids. The germline V gene encodes CDR1 MNHEY and CDR2 SVGEGT. As DNA, the CDR3 is TGTGCCAGCAGAGACCCCGGACGAGCCAGGGGAGAGACCCAGTACTTC. It is translated as CASRDPGRARGETQYF.

V usage is TRBV5-8 and J usage is TRBJ2-2, with a tentative D call TRBD2 (6 bases). CDR1 and CDR2 (germline): SGHTS, YDEGEE. This CDR3 region has 15 residues. The V and J ends lost 4 bases and 4 bases respectively, with 14 bases between them. CDR3 amino acids: CASSPGDFSTGELFF. The CDR3 nucleotides are TGTGCCAGCAGCCCGGGGGACTTCTCCACCGGGGAGCTGTTTTTT.

The chain carries TRBV18 and TRBJ1-5, with 12 bases matching TRBD1. The CDR3 runs 17 residues. J gave up 4 bases and V 0 bases, and 4 bases lay outside the gene matches. Germline CDR1 is KGHSH and CDR2 is LQKENI. As DNA, the CDR3 is TGTGCCAGCTCACCACCGGGGGGACAGGGGGCGAATCAGCCCCAGCATTTT. This gives the protein CASSPPGGQGANQPQHF.

This clonotype was picked up a small number of times. The chain uses TRBV12-3 or TRBV12-4 and TRBJ1-6; TRBD1 agrees at 7 bases. The CDR3 contains 14 residues. V gave up 1 base and J gave up 7 bases; unmatched junction bases: 1. For the CDR3, the DNA is TGTGCCAGCAGTTTAGAACAGGGGAATTCACCCCTCCACTTT. Protein: CASSLEQGNSPLHF.